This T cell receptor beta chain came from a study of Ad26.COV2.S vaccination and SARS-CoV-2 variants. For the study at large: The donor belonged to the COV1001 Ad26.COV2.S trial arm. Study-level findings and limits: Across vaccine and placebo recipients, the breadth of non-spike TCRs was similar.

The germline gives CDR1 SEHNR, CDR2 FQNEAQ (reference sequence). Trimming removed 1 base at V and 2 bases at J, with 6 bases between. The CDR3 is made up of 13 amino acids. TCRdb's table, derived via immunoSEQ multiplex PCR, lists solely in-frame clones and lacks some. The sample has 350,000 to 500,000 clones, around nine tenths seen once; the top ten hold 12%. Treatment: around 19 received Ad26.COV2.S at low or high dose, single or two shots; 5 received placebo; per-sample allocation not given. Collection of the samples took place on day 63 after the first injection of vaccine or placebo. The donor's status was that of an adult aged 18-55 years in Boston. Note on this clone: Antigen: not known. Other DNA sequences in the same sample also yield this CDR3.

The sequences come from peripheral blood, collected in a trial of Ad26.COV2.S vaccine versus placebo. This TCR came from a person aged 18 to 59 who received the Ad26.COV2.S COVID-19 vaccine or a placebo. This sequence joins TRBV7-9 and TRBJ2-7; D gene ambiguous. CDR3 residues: CASSLGGTYEQYF. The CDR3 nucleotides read TGTGCCAGCAGCTTAGGCGGCACCTACGAGCAGTACTTC.